This entry describes one TCR beta chain. This specimen belongs to a study of blood T cell repertoires in COVID-19. Study details: T cells, B-cell-depleted T cells, or PBMCs supplied cDNA or gDNA.

The CDR3 length is 14 residues. V was trimmed by 0 bases and J by 5 bases, leaving 10 bases between them. CDR1 LGHNA and CDR2 YNFKEQ come from the germline V gene. Original methodology: For nucleated cells, counts were estimated from reference gene primer amplification. Here immunoSEQ multiplex PCR was the method, and the copy in TCRdb shows in-frame clones only, minus some. The DNA gave D and trimming, while V, J and clone size come from that table. Of about 240,000 clones listed, roughly 80% are singletons. The specimen was peripheral blood. The V and J genes are TRBV4-2 and TRBJ2-5; tentatively, D is TRBD1 (6 bases). The receptor was isolated from a woman in her sixties or seventies with acute or convalescent COVID-19. The CDR3: CASSQEQGGETQYF. CDR3 bases: TGTGCCAGCAGCCAAGAACAGGGCGGTGAGACCCAGTACTTC.